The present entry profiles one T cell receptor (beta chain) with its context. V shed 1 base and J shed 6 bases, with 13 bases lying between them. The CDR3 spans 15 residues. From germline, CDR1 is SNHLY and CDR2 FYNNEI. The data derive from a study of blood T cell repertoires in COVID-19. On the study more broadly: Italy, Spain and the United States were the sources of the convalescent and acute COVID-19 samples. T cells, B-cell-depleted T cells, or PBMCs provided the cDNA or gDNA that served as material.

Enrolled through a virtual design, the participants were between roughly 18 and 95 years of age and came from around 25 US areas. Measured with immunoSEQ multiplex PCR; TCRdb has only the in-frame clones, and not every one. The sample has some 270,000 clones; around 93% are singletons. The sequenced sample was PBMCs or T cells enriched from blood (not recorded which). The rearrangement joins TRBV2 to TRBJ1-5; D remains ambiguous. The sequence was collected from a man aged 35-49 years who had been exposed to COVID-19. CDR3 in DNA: TGTGCCAGCAGTGAAGGGCGGTCGGGTAGTCAGCCCCAGCATTTT. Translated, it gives CASSEGRSGSQPQHF.